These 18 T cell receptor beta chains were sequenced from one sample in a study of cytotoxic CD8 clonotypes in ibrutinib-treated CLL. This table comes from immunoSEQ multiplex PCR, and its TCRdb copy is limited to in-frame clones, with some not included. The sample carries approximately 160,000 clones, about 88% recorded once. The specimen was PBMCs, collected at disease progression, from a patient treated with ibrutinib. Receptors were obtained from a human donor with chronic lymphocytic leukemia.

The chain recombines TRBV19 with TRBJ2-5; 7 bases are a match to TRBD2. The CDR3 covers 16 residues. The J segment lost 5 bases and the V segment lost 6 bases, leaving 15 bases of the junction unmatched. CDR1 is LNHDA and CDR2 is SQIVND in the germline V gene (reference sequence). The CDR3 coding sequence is TGTGCCAGTAGACCGTCCACGGGCGGGAGTCGTGAGACCCAGTACTTC. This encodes CASRPSTGGSRETQYF. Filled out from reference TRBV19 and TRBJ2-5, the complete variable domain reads DGGITQSPKYLFRKEGQNVTLSCEQNLNHDAMYWYRQDPGQGLRLIYYSQIVNDFQKGDIAEGYSVSREKKESFPLTVTSAQKNPTAFYLCASRPSTGGSRETQYFGPGTRLLVL.

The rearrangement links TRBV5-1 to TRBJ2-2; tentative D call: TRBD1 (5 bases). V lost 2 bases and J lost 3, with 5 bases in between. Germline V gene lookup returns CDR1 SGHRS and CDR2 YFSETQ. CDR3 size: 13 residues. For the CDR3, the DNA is TGCGCCAGCAGCTTCAGGGACACCGGGGAGCTGTTTTTT. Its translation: CASSFRDTGELFF. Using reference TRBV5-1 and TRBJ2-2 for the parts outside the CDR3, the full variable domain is KAGVTQTPRYLIKTRGQQVTLSCSPISGHRSVSWYQQTPGQGLQFLFEYFSETQRNKGNFPGRFSGRQFSNSRSEMNVSTLELGDSALYLCASSFRDTGELFFGEGSRLTVL.

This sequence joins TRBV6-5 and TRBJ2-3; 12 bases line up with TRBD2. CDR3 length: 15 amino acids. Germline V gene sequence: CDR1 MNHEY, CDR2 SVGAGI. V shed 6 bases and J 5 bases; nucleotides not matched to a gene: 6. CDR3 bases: TGTGCCAGCAGATCTAGCGGGAGGGCCTTAGATACGCAGTATTTT. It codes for CASRSSGRALDTQYF.

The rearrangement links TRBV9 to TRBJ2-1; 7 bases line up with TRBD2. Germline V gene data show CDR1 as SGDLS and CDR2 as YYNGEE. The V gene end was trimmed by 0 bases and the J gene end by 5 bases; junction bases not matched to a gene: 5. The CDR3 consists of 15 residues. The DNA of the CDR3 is TGTGCCAGCAGCGTAGTAGATCGGGGGGACAATGAGCAGTTCTTC. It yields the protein CASSVVDRGDNEQFF.

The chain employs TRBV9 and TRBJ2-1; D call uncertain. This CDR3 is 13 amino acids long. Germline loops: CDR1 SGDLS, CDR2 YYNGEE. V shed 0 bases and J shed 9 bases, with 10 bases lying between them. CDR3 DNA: TGTGCCAGCAGCGTAGCTGTAGACATTGAGCAGTTCTTC. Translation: CASSVAVDIEQFF.

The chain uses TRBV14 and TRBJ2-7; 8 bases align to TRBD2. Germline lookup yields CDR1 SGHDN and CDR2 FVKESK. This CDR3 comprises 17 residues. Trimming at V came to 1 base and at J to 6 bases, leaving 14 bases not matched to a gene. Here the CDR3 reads CASSQALVAGPLGEQYF. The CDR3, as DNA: TGTGCCAGCAGCCAAGCTTTGGTAGCGGGACCCCTGGGCGAGCAGTACTTC.

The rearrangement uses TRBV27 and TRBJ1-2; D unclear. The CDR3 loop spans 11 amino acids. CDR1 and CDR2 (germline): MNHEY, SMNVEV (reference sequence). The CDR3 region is CATGLNYGYTF. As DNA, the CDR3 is TGTGCGACCGGCTTAAACTATGGCTACACCTTC.

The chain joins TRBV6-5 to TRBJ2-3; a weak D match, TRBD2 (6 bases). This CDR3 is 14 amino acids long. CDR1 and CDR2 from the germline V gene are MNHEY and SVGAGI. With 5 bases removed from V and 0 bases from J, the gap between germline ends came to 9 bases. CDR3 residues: CASSLGLSTDTQYF. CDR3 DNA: TGTGCCAGCAGTCTCGGACTAAGCACAGATACGCAGTATTTT.

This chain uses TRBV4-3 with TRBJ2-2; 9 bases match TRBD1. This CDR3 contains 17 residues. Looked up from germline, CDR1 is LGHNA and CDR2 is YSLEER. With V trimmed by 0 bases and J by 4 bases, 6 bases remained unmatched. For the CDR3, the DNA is TGCGCCAGCAGCCAAGAAACCGGGACAGGGCTCACCGGGGAGCTGTTTTTT. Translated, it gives CASSQETGTGLTGELFF.

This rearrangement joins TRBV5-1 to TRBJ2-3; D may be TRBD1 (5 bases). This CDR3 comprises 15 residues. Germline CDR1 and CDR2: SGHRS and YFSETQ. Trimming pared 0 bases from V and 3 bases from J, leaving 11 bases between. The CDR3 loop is CASSLAGSGTDTQYF. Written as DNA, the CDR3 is TGCGCCAGCAGCTTGGCAGGGTCTGGTACAGATACGCAGTATTTT.

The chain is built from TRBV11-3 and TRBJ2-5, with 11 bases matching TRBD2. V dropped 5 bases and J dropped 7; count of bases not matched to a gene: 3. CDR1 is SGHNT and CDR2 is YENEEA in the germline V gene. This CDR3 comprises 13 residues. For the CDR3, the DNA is TGTGCCAGCAGCCGGGGACTAGCGGTGACCCAGTACTTC. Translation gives CASSRGLAVTQYF.

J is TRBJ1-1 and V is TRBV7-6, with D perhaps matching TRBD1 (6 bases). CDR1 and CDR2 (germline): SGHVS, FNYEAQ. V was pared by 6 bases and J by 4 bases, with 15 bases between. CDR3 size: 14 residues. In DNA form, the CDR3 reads TGTGCCAGCAGTGAGGGGGGAGGCAGCACTGAAGCTTTCTTT. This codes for CASSEGGGSTEAFF.

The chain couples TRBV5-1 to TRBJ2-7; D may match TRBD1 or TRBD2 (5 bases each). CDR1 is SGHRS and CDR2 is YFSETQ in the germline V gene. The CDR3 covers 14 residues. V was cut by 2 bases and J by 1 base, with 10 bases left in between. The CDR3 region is CASSLPGPSYEQYF. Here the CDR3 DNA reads TGCGCCAGCAGCTTACCGGGGCCTTCCTACGAGCAGTACTTC.

CDR3 sequence (DNA): TGCGCCAGCAGCCAAGGGTGGCTAGCGGAGGGTGAGCAGTTCTTC. It encodes CASSQGWLAEGEQFF. The chain carries TRBV4-1 and TRBJ2-1; TRBD2 matches at 7 bases. The CDR3 totals 15 residues. V shed 1 base and J 9 bases; nucleotides not matched to a gene: 9. CDR1 and CDR2 from the germline V gene are MGHRA and YSYEKL.

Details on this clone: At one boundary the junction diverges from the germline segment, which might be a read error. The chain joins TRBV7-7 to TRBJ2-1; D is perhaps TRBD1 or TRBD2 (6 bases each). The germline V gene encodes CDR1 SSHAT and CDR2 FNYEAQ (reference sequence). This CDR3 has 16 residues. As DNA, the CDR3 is TGTGCTAGCAGCTTAGAGGGGGGCAGGGGAAGAAATGAGCAGTTCTTC. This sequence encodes CASSLEGGRGRNEQFF.

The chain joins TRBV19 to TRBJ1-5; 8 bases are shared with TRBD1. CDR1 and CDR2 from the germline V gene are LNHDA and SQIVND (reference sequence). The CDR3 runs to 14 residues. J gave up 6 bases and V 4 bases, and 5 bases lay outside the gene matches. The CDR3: CASSNTGGGQPQHF. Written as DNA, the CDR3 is TGTGCCAGTAGTAATACAGGGGGAGGTCAGCCCCAGCATTTT. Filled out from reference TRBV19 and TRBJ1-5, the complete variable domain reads DGGITQSPKYLFRKEGQNVTLSCEQNLNHDAMYWYRQDPGQGLRLIYYSQIVNDFQKGDIAEGYSVSREKKESFPLTVTSAQKNPTAFYLCASSNTGGGQPQHFGDGTRLSIL.

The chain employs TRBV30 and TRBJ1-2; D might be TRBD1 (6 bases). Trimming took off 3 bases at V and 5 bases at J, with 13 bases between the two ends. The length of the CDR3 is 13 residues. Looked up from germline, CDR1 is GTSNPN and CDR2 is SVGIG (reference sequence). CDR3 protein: CAWRITGTYGYTF. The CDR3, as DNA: TGTGCCTGGAGAATTACAGGGACTTATGGCTACACCTTC.

The CDR3 region is CASSILETPYEQYF. For the CDR3, the DNA is TGTGCCAGTAGTATACTCGAGACCCCCTACGAGCAGTACTTC. The V call is TRBV19, the J call TRBJ2-7, with unresolved D. Germline CDR1 and CDR2: LNHDA and SQIVND (reference sequence). The V gene lost 2 bases and the J gene lost 2 bases, with 10 bases spanning the gap. The CDR3 sequence is 14 residues long.